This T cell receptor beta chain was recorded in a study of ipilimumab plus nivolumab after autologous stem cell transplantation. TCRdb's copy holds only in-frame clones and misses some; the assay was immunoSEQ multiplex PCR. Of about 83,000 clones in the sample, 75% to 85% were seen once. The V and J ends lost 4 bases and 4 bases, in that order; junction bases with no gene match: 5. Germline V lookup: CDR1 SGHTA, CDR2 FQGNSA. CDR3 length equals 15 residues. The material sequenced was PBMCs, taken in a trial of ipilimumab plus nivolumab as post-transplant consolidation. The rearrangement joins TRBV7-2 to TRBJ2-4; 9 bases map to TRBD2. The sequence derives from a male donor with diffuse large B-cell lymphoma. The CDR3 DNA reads TGTGCCAGCAGCTCGGGCGGGGGGGGAAAAAACATTCAGTACTTC. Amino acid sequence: CASSSGGGGKNIQYF.